These 11 T cell receptor beta chains share one sample of origin, sequenced in a study of cytomegalovirus exposure and HLA in healthy donors. 60 Vbeta and 13 Jbeta primers were used in PCR. Sequenced by immunoSEQ multiplex PCR; TCRdb stores in-frame clones only, minus some. The sample records around 150,000 clones, about 80% being singletons. Sequencing input: PBMCs. The receptors stem from a young man in good health.

The rearrangement links TRBV10-1 to TRBJ2-1, with D possibly TRBD2 on 5 matching bases. This CDR3 spans 11 amino acids. V lost 3 bases to trimming and J lost 12 bases, with 9 bases between them. The germline gives CDR1 WNHNN, CDR2 SYGVQD (reference sequence). CDR3 DNA: TGCGCCAGCAGTGACTCGGGATGGCAGTTCTTC. It is translated as CASSDSGWQFF.

The J gene is TRBJ2-7, the V gene TRBV27; 9 bases line up with TRBD1. Germline V gene lookup returns CDR1 MNHEY and CDR2 SMNVEV (reference sequence). V lost 4 bases to trimming and J lost 0 bases; unmatched junction nucleotides: 4. This CDR3 spans 15 amino acids. The CDR3 loop is CASSSDRGNSYEQYF. CDR3 coding DNA: TGTGCCAGCAGTTCCGACAGGGGGAACTCCTACGAGCAGTACTTC.

V usage is TRBV7-2 and J usage is TRBJ2-7; maybe TRBD2 (5 bases). With 2 bases removed from V and 0 bases from J, the gap between germline ends came to 11 bases. The germline gives CDR1 SGHTA, CDR2 FQGNSA. The CDR3 is made up of 15 amino acids. In DNA, the CDR3 is TGTGCCAGCAGCTTAACCCGGGGTTCCTCCTACGAGCAGTACTTC. The encoded protein is CASSLTRGSSYEQYF.

The V and J genes are TRBV11-2 and TRBJ2-5; 7 bases are a match to TRBD2. The V gene's germline CDR1 is SGHAT and CDR2 FQNNGV. The CDR3 has 14 residues. Trimming at V came to 5 bases and at J to 5 bases, leaving 8 bases not matched to a gene. The CDR3 DNA reads TGTGCCAGCAGCCCTACGGGGGAGGGGGAGACCCAGTACTTC. Translating it yields CASSPTGEGETQYF.

The gene calls are TRBV5-1 and TRBJ1-2; D is unresolved. The germline gives CDR1 SGHRS, CDR2 YFSETQ. V lost 0 bases to trimming and J lost 8 bases, with 8 bases between them. The CDR3 sequence is 12 residues long. CDR3 amino acids: CASSLDTRGYTF. CDR3 coding DNA: TGCGCCAGCAGCTTGGATACCCGGGGCTACACCTTC.

The chain links TRBV5-1 to TRBJ1-1; D remains ambiguous. Per the germline V gene, CDR1 is SGHRS and CDR2 is YFSETQ. The CDR3 covers 16 residues. V gave up 4 bases and J gave up 0 bases, with 16 bases separating them. The CDR3 DNA reads TGCGCCAGCAGCCCCCGGCGGGAGGCCCTGAACACTGAAGCTTTCTTT. Protein product: CASSPRREALNTEAFF. Full variable domain (rest looked up from reference TRBV5-1 and TRBJ1-1): KAGVTQTPRYLIKTRGQQVTLSCSPISGHRSVSWYQQTPGQGLQFLFEYFSETQRNKGNFPGRFSGRQFSNSRSEMNVSTLELGDSALYLCASSPRREALNTEAFFGQGTRLTVV.

The chain recombines TRBV7-2 with TRBJ1-1; possibly TRBD1 for D (5 bases). Germline loops: CDR1 SGHTA, CDR2 FQGNSA. CDR3 length: 14 amino acids. Between the trimmed V and J ends, which lost 5 bases and 5 bases, there was a span of 15 bases. The CDR3 loop is CASSPGRGATEAFF. CDR3 nucleotide sequence: TGTGCCAGCAGCCCAGGGAGGGGCGCGACTGAAGCTTTCTTT.

Only one count was recorded for this clone. The chain uses TRBV27 and TRBJ2-5, with TRBD1 matching 11 bases. CDR3 length: 17 amino acids. CDR1 and CDR2 (germline): MNHEY, SMNVEV (reference sequence). Trimming removed 2 bases from V and 3 bases from J; junction bases left unmatched: 8. CDR3 nucleotides: TGTGCCAGCAGTTTAGGGTCGGGGGACAGGGGGAAAGAGACCCAGTACTTC. Its translation: CASSLGSGDRGKETQYF.

This clone was seen once. The rearrangement uses TRBV5-1 and TRBJ2-5, with 8 bases matching TRBD2. Losses at the gene ends were 0 bases for V and 4 bases for J; bases not matched to a gene: 2. Germline loops: CDR1 SGHRS, CDR2 YFSETQ. The CDR3 length is 14 residues. In DNA form, the CDR3 reads TGCGCCAGCAGCTTGGACGGGGGGGGAGAGACCCAGTACTTC. Encoded protein: CASSLDGGGETQYF.

Only a few counts were recorded for this clone. The chain carries TRBV6-6 and TRBJ2-7; 10 bases are a match to TRBD1. V shed 0 bases and J 5 bases; nucleotides not matched to a gene: 1. CDR1 is MNHNY and CDR2 is SVGAGI in the germline V gene (reference sequence). This CDR3 has 14 residues. The CDR3 nucleotides are TGTGCCAGCAGTTACTCGGGACAGGGGCACGAGCAGTACTTC. Translation: CASSYSGQGHEQYF.

This clone came up a few times. This sequence joins TRBV4-3 and TRBJ1-1; 7 positions agree with TRBD1. The CDR3 spans 15 residues. The germline gives CDR1 LGHNA, CDR2 YSLEER. V shed 5 bases and J 2 bases; nucleotides not matched to a gene: 8. DNA for the CDR3: TGCGCCAGCAGCTCTAGACAGGGAGGTAACACTGAAGCTTTCTTT. Amino acid sequence: CASSSRQGGNTEAFF.